Each of the 25 T cell receptor beta chains below was sequenced from the same sample in a study of T cells in Graves' hyperthyroidism and ophthalmopathy. Template material for amplifying TCR beta CDR3 regions consisted of RNA transcripts. First-round RT-PCR of the TCR CDR3 relied on the HTBI primer set. A single record per CDR3 protein comes from TCRdb applying MiXCR to the multiplex PCR reads. The repertoire holds roughly 61,000 distinct CDR3 sequences, with roughly 50% as singletons. Material for sequencing was blood. These receptor sequences come from a woman in her fifties or sixties with Graves' ophthalmopathy.

The sample holds many counts of this clonotype. The chain carries TRBV6-4 and TRBJ2-6; D is uncertain. The ends were cut back, 9 bases at V and 0 bases at J, with 9 bases in the middle. This CDR3 contains 14 residues. From germline, CDR1 is MRHNA and CDR2 SNTAGT. CDR3 nucleotides: TGTGCCAGACTTATAACCTCTGGGGCCAACGTCCTGACTTTC. Its protein product is CARLITSGANVLTF.

The rearrangement links TRBV7-8 to TRBJ2-2; D gene unclear. Trimming took off 2 bases at V and 3 bases at J, with 10 bases between the two ends. This CDR3 contains 15 residues. Germline loops: CDR1 SGHVS, CDR2 FQNEAQ. CDR3 residues: CASSLFKGDTGELFF. The CDR3 nucleotides are TGTGCCAGCAGCTTATTTAAGGGCGACACCGGGGAGCTGTTTTTT. Full variable domain (outside the CDR3, taken from reference TRBV7-8 and TRBJ2-2): GAGVSQSPRYKVAKRGQDVALRCDPISGHVSLFWYQQALGQGPEFLTYFQNEAQLDKSGLPSDRFFAERPEGSVSTLKIQRTQQEDSAVYLCASSLFKGDTGELFFGEGSRLTVL.

Remarks on this clonotype: One base away lies a much larger clone, so this may be a sequencing read error. V gene TRBV27 combines with J gene TRBJ2-3; TRBD2 matches 8 bases. This CDR3 contains 14 residues. Germline assignment: CDR1 MNHEY and CDR2 SMNVEV (reference sequence). The CDR3 spells CASFGGASTDTLYF. CDR3 in DNA: TGTGCCAGCTTCGGGGGGGCCAGCACAGATACGCTGTATTTT.

This clonotype was counted at least ten times. CDR3 sequence (DNA): TGTGCCAGCAGCTTAACACAGGGGGCCTACAATGAGCAGTTCTTC. Translation: CASSLTQGAYNEQFF. The chain recombines TRBV7-3 with TRBJ2-1, with 8 bases fitting TRBD1. V shed 0 bases, J shed 2 bases, and the junction held 0 bases outside the gene matches. The germline V gene has CDR1 SGHTA and CDR2 FQGTGA. The CDR3 is 15 amino acids.

The chain combines TRBV5-1 with TRBJ1-1; D is possibly TRBD1 (5 bases). Germline V gene lookup returns CDR1 SGHRS and CDR2 YFSETQ. The CDR3 covers 15 residues. V was pared by 5 bases and J by 7 bases, with 21 bases between. The CDR3, as DNA: TGCGCCAGCAGGAATACGGGACTAGCCTACAATGAAGCTTTCTTT. This gives the protein CASRNTGLAYNEAFF.

The CDR3 region is CASSYVSGTGGTQYF. In DNA, the CDR3 is TGCGCCAGCAGCTACGTGTCCGGGACAGGGGGCACGCAGTATTTT. V and J are TRBV5-1 and TRBJ2-3; 12 nucleotides line up with TRBD1. Trimming removed 3 bases from V and 9 bases from J; junction bases left unmatched: 8. This CDR3 is 15 amino acids long. Germline assignment: CDR1 SGHRS and CDR2 YFSETQ.

This chain joins TRBV10-3 and TRBJ2-1, with unresolved D. The CDR3 has 12 residues. CDR1 and CDR2 from the germline V gene are ENHRY and SYGVKD. Trimming pared 10 bases from V and 2 bases from J, leaving 9 bases between. CDR3 bases: TGTGCCACCCGGGCTACCTACAATGAGCAGTTCTTC. Its translation is CATRATYNEQFF.

This clonotype was detected many times. The chain joins TRBV12-3 or TRBV12-4 to TRBJ2-1, with 13 bases matching TRBD2. The trim removed 6 bases at V and 0 bases at J, leaving 5 bases unmatched. This CDR3 contains 17 residues. The CDR3 region has the DNA TGTGCCAGCAGGCCCGGGACTAGCGGGGACTCCTACAATGAGCAGTTCTTC. It is translated as CASRPGTSGDSYNEQFF.

The chain has TRBV5-6 and TRBJ2-3, with D tentatively TRBD1 or TRBD2 (5 bases each). With 5 bases removed from V and 5 bases from J, the gap between germline ends came to 15 bases. The CDR3 spans 14 residues. The germline V gene encodes CDR1 SGHDT and CDR2 YYEEEE. This CDR3 reads CASRWGRSGDTQYF. The DNA for the CDR3 is TGTGCCAGCAGATGGGGACGTTCCGGAGATACGCAGTATTTT.

The rearrangement joins TRBV19 to TRBJ2-1; D is unresolved. The germline V gene encodes CDR1 LNHDA and CDR2 SQIVND (reference sequence). V lost 2 bases, J lost 5 bases, and 4 bases lay in between. The CDR3 length is 12 residues. The CDR3: CASSITDNEQFF. The CDR3 nucleotides read TGTGCCAGTAGTATAACGGACAATGAGCAGTTCTTC. Variable domain in full (rest from reference TRBV19 and TRBJ2-1): DGGITQSPKYLFRKEGQNVTLSCEQNLNHDAMYWYRQDPGQGLRLIYYSQIVNDFQKGDIAEGYSVSREKKESFPLTVTSAQKNPTAFYLCASSITDNEQFFGPGTRLTVL.

DNA of the CDR3: TGCAGTGCTAGAGAGGGGACAGGGGGACGGGTGCGGAATTCACCCCTCCACTTT. Translating gives CSAREGTGGRVRNSPLHF. J is TRBJ1-6 and V is TRBV20-1; 11 bases line up with TRBD1. The CDR3 extends over 18 amino acids. V was pared by 0 bases and J by 7 bases, with 11 bases of the junction left unmatched. The germline gives CDR1 DFQATT, CDR2 SNEGSKA (reference sequence).

The V gene is TRBV11-2, the J gene TRBJ2-3; D gene uncertain. The CDR3 is 14 amino acids. The ends were cut back, 5 bases at V and 2 bases at J, with 11 bases in the middle. Germline CDR1 SGHAT, CDR2 FQNNGV. CDR3 protein: CASSQLGPTDTQYF. The CDR3 region has the DNA TGTGCCAGCAGCCAGCTAGGGCCCACAGATACGCAGTATTTT.

The chain uses TRBV5-4 and TRBJ2-3; 7 nucleotides line up with TRBD2. The CDR3 contains 12 residues. Losses at the gene ends were 4 bases for V and 10 bases for J; bases not matched to a gene: 6. Per germline, CDR1 SGHNT and CDR2 YYREEE (reference sequence). CDR3 loop: CASSPGLVAQYF. The CDR3 region has the DNA TGTGCCAGCAGCCCAGGACTAGTCGCGCAGTATTTT.

This clonotype was found many times. The chain carries TRBV7-9 and TRBJ2-5; tentatively, D is TRBD2 (6 bases). The germline CDR1 and CDR2 sequences are SEHNR and FQNEAQ (reference sequence). The CDR3 contains 15 residues. V lost 0 bases, J lost 5 bases, and 13 bases lay in between. CDR3: CASSLAFGGAETQYF. The CDR3 region has the DNA TGTGCCAGCAGCTTAGCCTTCGGCGGGGCTGAGACCCAGTACTTC.

This clonotype was seen repeatedly, ten times or more. V usage is TRBV6-2 or TRBV6-3 and J usage is TRBJ2-1, with D possibly being TRBD1 or TRBD2 (6 bases each). The V end lost 2 bases, the J end lost 4 bases, and 12 bases lay between the germline ends. Germline loops: CDR1 MNHEY, CDR2 SVGEGT. The CDR3 contains 15 residues. CDR3: CASSYAGGIYNEQFF. The CDR3 coding sequence is TGTGCCAGCAGTTACGCCGGGGGCATTTACAATGAGCAGTTCTTC.

V usage is TRBV2 and J usage is TRBJ2-3, with 12 bases that match TRBD2. The CDR3 consists of 14 residues. CDR1 and CDR2 from the germline V gene are SNHLY and FYNNEI. V was pared by 6 bases and J by 4 bases, with 2 bases of the junction left unmatched. CDR3 DNA sequence: TGTGCCAGCAGGGCTAGCGGGGGGGCAGATACGCAGTATTTT. As protein: CASRASGGADTQYF.

This clonotype occurred once. This sequence joins TRBV2 and TRBJ1-5, with D perhaps TRBD1 (6 bases). CDR3 length: 15 residues. The germline gives CDR1 SNHLY, CDR2 FYNNEI. V lost 9 bases and J 11 bases, leaving 26 bases between the germline ends. CDR3 in amino acids: CARSLTSGGQETQHF. CDR3 nucleotides: TGTGCCAGGTCCCTGACTAGCGGGGGGCAAGAGACCCAGCATTTT.

This clonotype was detected ten times or more. This chain uses TRBV4-1 with TRBJ1-2, with TRBD1 as a possible D gene (6 bases). The CDR3 runs 13 residues. CDR1 is MGHRA, CDR2 YSYEKL, per germline. V was cut by 4 bases and J by 7 bases, with 13 bases left in between. The CDR3 coding sequence is TGCGCCAGCAGCCGGTTAGAACAGGGTGGCTACACCTTC. Residues: CASSRLEQGGYTF.

The genes are TRBV27 and TRBJ2-7; possibly TRBD2 for D (6 bases). This CDR3 contains 17 residues. V was trimmed by 5 bases and J by 4 bases, leaving 24 bases between them. Germline V CDR1 and CDR2: MNHEY, SMNVEV (reference sequence). The CDR3 region has the DNA TGTGCCAGCAGTCCCCCGTTCGGACTACCCTCCTTGTACGAGCAGTACTTC. This codes for CASSPPFGLPSLYEQYF.

This clonotype was recorded many times. The V call is TRBV6-1, the J call TRBJ1-2; 8 nucleotides line up with TRBD1. V was clipped by 9 bases and J by 3 bases; unmatched bases: 6. Germline V gives CDR1 MNHNS, CDR2 SASEGT. The CDR3 loop spans 13 amino acids. CDR3 in DNA: TGTGCCAGTGGACAGGGAGGGTACTATGGCTACACCTTC. Its translation is CASGQGGYYGYTF.

The chain combines TRBV2 with TRBJ2-7, with D hard to call. The CDR3 is 13 residues long. With 6 bases removed from V and 7 bases from J, the gap between germline ends came to 16 bases. The germline gives CDR1 SNHLY, CDR2 FYNNEI. The CDR3 spells CASRSEGTGEQYF. The CDR3, as DNA: TGTGCCAGCAGGTCAGAAGGTACCGGGGAGCAGTACTTC.

CDR3 nucleotide sequence: TGTGCCAGTAGTACGGACAGGGATGAGCAGTTCTTC. The encoded protein is CASSTDRDEQFF. The chain combines TRBV19 with TRBJ2-1; 8 bases map to TRBD1. With 4 bases clipped from V and 8 bases from J, the junction kept 1 base outside the gene matches. The CDR3 runs 12 residues. Germline assignment: CDR1 LNHDA and CDR2 SQIVND (reference sequence).

This clonotype came up a few times. The chain employs TRBV11-2 and TRBJ1-5; D is possibly TRBD1 (5 bases). CDR3 size: 13 residues. Germline V gene sequence: CDR1 SGHAT, CDR2 FQNNGV. V was pared by 1 base and J by 7 bases, with 8 bases between. Here the CDR3 DNA reads TGTGCCAGCAGCTTAGGGGGGGGACAGCCCCAGCATTTT. It encodes CASSLGGGQPQHF.

The V gene is TRBV24-1, the J gene TRBJ2-7, with 14 bases fitting TRBD2. The CDR3 totals 15 residues. V lost 7 bases, J lost 5 bases, and 6 bases stayed unmatched. Germline CDR1 and CDR2: KGHDR and SFDVKD. CDR3 in amino acids: CATSSGTSGGDEQYF. DNA of the CDR3: TGTGCCACCAGCTCCGGGACTAGCGGGGGAGACGAGCAGTACTTC.

The chain links TRBV15 to TRBJ1-5; 8 nucleotides agree with TRBD1. Germline loops: CDR1 LNHNV, CDR2 YYDKDF (reference sequence). Losses at the gene ends were 5 bases for V and 6 bases for J; bases not matched to a gene: 15. The CDR3 has 17 amino acids. The CDR3 region has the DNA TGTGCCACCAGCGGGGGCGAGGGACAGGCGCCTAGTCAGCCCCAGCATTTT. Translation: CATSGGEGQAPSQPQHF.